This T cell receptor beta chain was found in a study of post-analysis software for immune sequencing data (dated by TCRdb to about 2015). At the level of the whole study: The recorded disease courses included relapsing-remitting, secondary progressive and progressive-relapsing multiple sclerosis, and some patients had no subtype annotation. The patient repertoires were set against under 12 previously published healthy control repertoires from donors whose ages ranged from about 6 to 25 years. A subset of samples was prepared in parallel using single-end sample barcoding, then pooled and co-amplified after Illumina adapter ligation. Overall results and qualifications from the work: Direct clustering with F measure showed strong co-clustering of samples prepared in the same batch, prompting a batch-effect correction. Patients showed significantly higher frequencies than controls for about 5 TRBV segments, among them TRBV5-6, TRBV5-1 and TRBV20-1. The control group was slightly older than the multiple sclerosis patient group. Significantly lower normalized Chao1 diversity was found in multiple sclerosis patients than in controls, suggesting substantial peripheral T-cell clonal expansion.

Library preparation was by PCR. The instrument given in TCRdb is Illumina HiSeq 2500. To reduce PCR and sequencing biases, unique molecular identifiers were built into the TCR beta cDNA libraries. Approximately 500,000 cDNA molecules were obtained per 1 to 10 million input T cells, so each molecule approximated one T cell. The patient libraries were prepared and sequenced with the same protocol used for the earlier healthy control dataset. Samples belonging to the same batch were prepared together, multiplexed and sequenced on a shared HiSeq lane. The original methods were these. MIGEC was used to process the raw barcoded reads, and molecular identifier groups with only a single read were discarded before consensus assembly and CDR3 extraction. VDJtools was used for post-analysis of the clonotype tables, with diversity normalized by down-sampling every dataset to the smallest sample size. Repertoire overlap clustering matched CDR3 amino acid but not nucleotide sequences to correct batch-related cross-sample contamination. TCRdb reprocessed the public reads (quality trimming at Q25 with fastp, clone calling with MiXCR) and kept in-frame beta chains. Every CDR3 protein is listed once, alongside the most common genes and DNA of its rows. The authors' filters were not applied to this entry. The sample yields roughly 540,000 distinct CDR3 sequences; around 34% were counted once. Of the sample, 4.5% to 7.5% is held by the ten largest clones.

As for this clonotype: Its antigen remains unidentified. The record has no base qualities; no much larger clone is one base away.

CDR1 and CDR2, per the germline V gene, are ENHRY and SYGVKD. V was cut back by 3 bases and J by 5 bases, leaving a gap of 13 bases between them. From the cysteine up to the phenylalanine, the CDR3 has a length of 14 residues. The entry retains the CDR3 DNA only, 42 bases that are in frame from base 1. To demonstrate the VDJtools post-analysis software, TCR beta repertoires were profiled from the peripheral blood of roughly 12 young patients with multiple sclerosis. The multiple sclerosis patients were children and adolescents ranging in age from 6 to 15 years. Sequencing was done on a sample of blood. This sequence uses TRBV10-3 and TRBJ2-5; TRBD2 might be the D gene, on 5 matching bases. The TCR was taken from a girl aged 2-17 years with multiple sclerosis. CDR3 sequence: CAISERGLGETQYF. The DNA reads TGTGCCATCAGTGAACGGGGTCTGGGGGAGACCCAGTACTTC.